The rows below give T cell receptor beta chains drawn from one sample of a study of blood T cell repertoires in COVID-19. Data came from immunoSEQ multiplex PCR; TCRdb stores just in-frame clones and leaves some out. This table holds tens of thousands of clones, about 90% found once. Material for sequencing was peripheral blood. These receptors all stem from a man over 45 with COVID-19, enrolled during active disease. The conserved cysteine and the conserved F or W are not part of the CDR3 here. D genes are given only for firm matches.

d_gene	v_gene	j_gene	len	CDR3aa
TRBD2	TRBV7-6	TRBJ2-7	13	ASSLGAGRAYEQY
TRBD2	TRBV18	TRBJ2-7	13	ASSPTSGSDDEQY
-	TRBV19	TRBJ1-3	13	ASSMRQEAGNTIY
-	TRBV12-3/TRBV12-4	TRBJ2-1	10	ASSARDNEQF
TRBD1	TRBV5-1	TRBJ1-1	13	ASSFEGARDTEAF
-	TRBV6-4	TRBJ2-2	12	ASSDDGTTGELF
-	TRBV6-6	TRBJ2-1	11	ASKGQGGYEQF
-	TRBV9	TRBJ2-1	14	ASSPTGTLSYNEQF
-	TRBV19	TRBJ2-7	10	ASSIGTGEQY
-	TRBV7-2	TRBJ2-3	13	ASSLVGTSTDTQY
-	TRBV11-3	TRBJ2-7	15	ASSLRYFRESRYEQY
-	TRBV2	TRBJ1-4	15	ASSEFELGAGNEKLF
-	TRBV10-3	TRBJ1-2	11	AISKDSIYGYT
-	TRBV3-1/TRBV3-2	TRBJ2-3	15	ASSHLLGLTSTDTQY
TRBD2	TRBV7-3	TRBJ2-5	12	ASSFTSGGETQY
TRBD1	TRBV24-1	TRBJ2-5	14	ATSAADRGPPETQY
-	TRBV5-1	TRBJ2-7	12	ASSSPQGNYEQY
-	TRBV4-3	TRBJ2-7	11	ASSQSEGYEQY
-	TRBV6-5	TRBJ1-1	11	ASSYDTSKSAF
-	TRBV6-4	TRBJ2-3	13	ASSHQGSPTDTQY
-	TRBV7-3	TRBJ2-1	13	ASSPRLSSYNEQF
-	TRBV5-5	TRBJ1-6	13	ASSLASHNNSPLH
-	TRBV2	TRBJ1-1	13	ASSGRQNRNTEAF
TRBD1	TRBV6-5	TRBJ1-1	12	ASSYGQGRTEAF
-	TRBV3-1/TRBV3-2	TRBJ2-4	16	ASSHLPVERVAKNIQY
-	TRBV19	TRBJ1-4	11	ASSMEGDEKLF
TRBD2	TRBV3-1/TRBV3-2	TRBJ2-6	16	ASSQAGTSTSGANVLT
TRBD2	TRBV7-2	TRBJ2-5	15	ASSLVSGTSVQETQY
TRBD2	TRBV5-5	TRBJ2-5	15	ASSLTSGNGVRETQY
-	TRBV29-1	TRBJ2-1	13	SVDGSGSSYNEQF
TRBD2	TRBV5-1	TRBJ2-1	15	ASSVTSGRGAYNEQF
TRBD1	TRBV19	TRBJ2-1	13	ASRHRGISYNEQF
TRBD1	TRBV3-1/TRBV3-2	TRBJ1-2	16	ASSPWGQGRPPHYGYT
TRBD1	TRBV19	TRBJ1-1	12	ASSQGQGGTEAF
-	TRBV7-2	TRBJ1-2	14	ASSFGSKQGSYGYT
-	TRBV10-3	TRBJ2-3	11	ATESGQTDTQY
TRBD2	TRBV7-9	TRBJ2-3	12	ASRLATFTDTQY
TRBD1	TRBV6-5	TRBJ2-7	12	ASRRDRATYEQY
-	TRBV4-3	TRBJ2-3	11	ASSQSLLDTQY
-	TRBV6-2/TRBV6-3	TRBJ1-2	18	ASSYTGGRRSVQANYGYT
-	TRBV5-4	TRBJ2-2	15	ASSSPVSGAGTGELF
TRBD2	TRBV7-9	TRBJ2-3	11	ASSPGLTDTQY
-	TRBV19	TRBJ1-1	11	ASSIVANTEAF
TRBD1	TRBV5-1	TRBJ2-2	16	ASSIRTGEIRWTGELF
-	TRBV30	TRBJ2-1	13	AWSVRGNIYNEQF
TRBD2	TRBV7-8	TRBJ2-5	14	ASSLSSGSLGETQY
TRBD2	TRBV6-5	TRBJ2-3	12	ASSYGLAGDTQY
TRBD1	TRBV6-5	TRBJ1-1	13	ASSYSTGGITEAF
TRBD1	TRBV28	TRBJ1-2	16	ASWGSSPTGRGIDGYT